The sequence of this T cell receptor (beta chain) was determined in a study of cytomegalovirus exposure and HLA in healthy donors. Study findings and constraints: With high specificity and sensitivity, the classifier reportedly diagnosed cytomegalovirus status. The study found most TCR sequences rare, yet found some public TCRs in many donors. In vitro checks showed that a few CMV-associated chains really do target CMV antigens. Clusters of TCRs from the first cohort tended to co-occur in the 110 or so validation repertoires (as a later analysis found).

Clones were sequenced by immunoSEQ multiplex PCR, and TCRdb holds only the in-frame ones, with some missing. The repertoire holds fewer than 200,000 clones, with about 96% as singletons. Trimming cost V 1 base and J 6 bases, with 20 bases left between them. Germline values: CDR1 KGHSH, CDR2 LQKENI. This CDR3 has 17 amino acids. For this clone: Its antigen is currently unknown.

This chain connects TRBV18 to TRBJ2-3, with D possibly TRBD2 on 6 matching bases. The receptor comes from a woman younger than 30 in good health and CMV-seronegative. The sequenced sample consisted of PBMCs. The CDR3, as DNA: TGTGCCAGCTCACCACGTTTACAACCCGGGGGATCGGATACGCAGTATTTT. Translating it yields CASSPRLQPGGSDTQYF.